These T cell receptor beta chains were read from a single sample in a study of blood T cell repertoires in COVID-19. Measured with immunoSEQ multiplex PCR; TCRdb has only the in-frame clones, and not every one. Among 75,000 to 90,000 clones, about nine tenths were seen once, and the ten largest hold roughly 2%. Sequenced: peripheral blood. The receptor source for this set is a woman in her forties or fifties in a cohort sampled during active COVID-19. The CDR3 runs from the conserved cysteine through the conserved F or W. A D gene is named only where the DNA matches it firmly. A row's size may be missing; if present it is once, few, many or a size class.

d_call: TRBD1
v_call: TRBV9
cdr3_length: 16
j_call: TRBJ1-1
clone_size: -
cdr3_nt: TGTGCCAGCAGCGTAGGAGGGGGCGATTCGAGCACTGAAGCTTTCTTT
cdr3_aa: CASSVGGGDSSTEAFF

d_call: -
v_call: TRBV28
cdr3_length: 10
j_call: TRBJ2-7
clone_size: -
cdr3_nt: TGTGCCAGCAGCGGACTAGAGCAGTACTTC
cdr3_aa: CASSGLEQYF

d_call: -
v_call: TRBV30
cdr3_length: 13
j_call: TRBJ1-5
clone_size: once
cdr3_nt: TGTGCCTGGGAGCAGGGTGGCAATCAGCCCCAGCATTTT
cdr3_aa: CAWEQGGNQPQHF

d_call: TRBD1
v_call: TRBV6-1
cdr3_length: 15
j_call: TRBJ2-7
clone_size: -
cdr3_nt: TGTGCCAGCAGGGGCGGACAGGGAAGCGCCTACGAGCAGTACTTC
cdr3_aa: CASRGGQGSAYEQYF

d_call: TRBD2
v_call: TRBV9
cdr3_length: 22
j_call: TRBJ2-3
clone_size: -
cdr3_nt: TGTGCCAGCAGCGTAGGGATTAGCGGGGGGCCTGGGTGGGTTCGCAGCACAGATACGCAGTATTTT
cdr3_aa: CASSVGISGGPGWVRSTDTQYF

d_call: -
v_call: TRBV3-1/TRBV3-2
cdr3_length: 13
j_call: TRBJ2-2
clone_size: -
cdr3_nt: TGTGCCAGCAGCAAAAGGGGCACCGGGGAGCTGTTTTTT
cdr3_aa: CASSKRGTGELFF

d_call: TRBD2
v_call: TRBV28
cdr3_length: 16
j_call: TRBJ2-7
clone_size: -
cdr3_nt: TGTGCCAGCAGCATAGGAGTAGCGGGGCTTCCCTACGAGCAGTACTTC
cdr3_aa: CASSIGVAGLPYEQYF

d_call: -
v_call: TRBV5-1
cdr3_length: 14
j_call: TRBJ2-1
clone_size: once
cdr3_nt: TGCGCCAGCAGCTTGGCTACCGGTGACAATGAGCAGTTCTTC
cdr3_aa: CASSLATGDNEQFF

d_call: -
v_call: TRBV10-3
cdr3_length: 14
j_call: TRBJ2-2
clone_size: -
cdr3_nt: TGTGCCATCAGTGAGCGTCAGTACACCGGGGAGCTGTTTTTT
cdr3_aa: CAISERQYTGELFF

d_call: -
v_call: TRBV25-1
cdr3_length: 12
j_call: TRBJ1-2
clone_size: once
cdr3_nt: TGTGCCAGCAGTGATTCCTACTATGGCTACACCTTC
cdr3_aa: CASSDSYYGYTF

d_call: -
v_call: TRBV27
cdr3_length: 16
j_call: TRBJ2-4
clone_size: -
cdr3_nt: TGTGCCAGCAGTTTATTGCTCGGAGTTTGGAAAAACATTCAGTACTTC
cdr3_aa: CASSLLLGVWKNIQYF

d_call: TRBD2
v_call: TRBV28
cdr3_length: 17
j_call: TRBJ2-1
clone_size: -
cdr3_nt: TGTGCCAGCAGTTTTCGCTCTCGGGCTAGCGGGAGAAATGAGCAGTTCTTC
cdr3_aa: CASSFRSRASGRNEQFF

d_call: -
v_call: TRBV18
cdr3_length: 14
j_call: TRBJ2-3
clone_size: -
cdr3_nt: TGTGCCAGCTCACCAGGGCTATCAGATGTTACGCAGTATTTT
cdr3_aa: CASSPGLSDVTQYF

d_call: -
v_call: TRBV10-3
cdr3_length: 14
j_call: TRBJ2-2
clone_size: -
cdr3_nt: TGTGCCATCGGGGGACTTATGAACACCGGGGAGCTGTTTTTT
cdr3_aa: CAIGGLMNTGELFF

d_call: -
v_call: TRBV19
cdr3_length: 17
j_call: TRBJ1-4
clone_size: -
cdr3_nt: TGTGCCAGTAGTAGTGGACCGGGAACATCAACTAATGAAAAACTGTTTTTT
cdr3_aa: CASSSGPGTSTNEKLFF

d_call: TRBD2
v_call: TRBV3-1/TRBV3-2
cdr3_length: 15
j_call: TRBJ2-7
clone_size: -
cdr3_nt: TGTGCCAGCAGCCAAGAGACTAGCGGGCCCTACGAGCAGTACTTC
cdr3_aa: CASSQETSGPYEQYF

d_call: -
v_call: TRBV5-1
cdr3_length: 16
j_call: TRBJ2-5
clone_size: -
cdr3_nt: TGCGCCAGCAGCTTGGCACAGACCAAGGGGCAAGAGACCCAGTACTTC
cdr3_aa: CASSLAQTKGQETQYF

d_call: TRBD1
v_call: TRBV6-5
cdr3_length: 15
j_call: TRBJ1-2
clone_size: -
cdr3_nt: TGTGCCAGCAGTTATGCAGGACAGGGAGGATTCGGCTACACCTTC
cdr3_aa: CASSYAGQGGFGYTF

d_call: TRBD1
v_call: TRBV5-5
cdr3_length: 15
j_call: TRBJ1-5
clone_size: -
cdr3_nt: TGTGCCAGCAGCTTGGAGGGACAGGGAAGGCAGCCCCAGCATTTT
cdr3_aa: CASSLEGQGRQPQHF

d_call: TRBD2
v_call: TRBV6-5
cdr3_length: 15
j_call: TRBJ2-5
clone_size: -
cdr3_nt: TGTGCCAGCGGCCTTGTAGCGGGGGGTCAAGAGACCCAGTACTTC
cdr3_aa: CASGLVAGGQETQYF

d_call: TRBD1
v_call: TRBV3-1/TRBV3-2
cdr3_length: 15
j_call: TRBJ1-3
clone_size: -
cdr3_nt: TGTGCCAGCAGCCAAAATCAGGGGGACGGAAACACCATATATTTT
cdr3_aa: CASSQNQGDGNTIYF

d_call: -
v_call: TRBV6-5
cdr3_length: 15
j_call: TRBJ1-1
clone_size: -
cdr3_nt: TGTGCCAGCAGTTCCCCTCGTCTAGGGGACACTGAAGCTTTCTTT
cdr3_aa: CASSSPRLGDTEAFF

d_call: TRBD1
v_call: TRBV4-2
cdr3_length: 17
j_call: TRBJ2-1
clone_size: -
cdr3_nt: TGTGCCAGCAGCCACATTGCAGAGGGGACAGGGGACCATGAGCAGTTCTTC
cdr3_aa: CASSHIAEGTGDHEQFF

d_call: TRBD1
v_call: TRBV5-5
cdr3_length: 17
j_call: TRBJ1-5
clone_size: -
cdr3_nt: TGTGCCAGCAGCTTGGCCGACAGGGGATTCGGCAATCAGCCCCAGCATTTT
cdr3_aa: CASSLADRGFGNQPQHF

d_call: TRBD1
v_call: TRBV12-3/TRBV12-4
cdr3_length: 13
j_call: TRBJ1-2
clone_size: -
cdr3_nt: TGTGCCAGCAGGTTGGGACAGATCTATGGCTACACCTTC
cdr3_aa: CASRLGQIYGYTF

d_call: -
v_call: TRBV9
cdr3_length: 15
j_call: TRBJ2-3
clone_size: -
cdr3_nt: TGTGCCAGCAGCGTGGAGGGGGGGACCACAGATACGCAGTATTTT
cdr3_aa: CASSVEGGTTDTQYF

d_call: TRBD1
v_call: TRBV4-2
cdr3_length: 15
j_call: TRBJ2-1
clone_size: -
cdr3_nt: TGTGCCAGCAGCCAAGATTGGGGACAGGGGGATGAGCAGTTCTTC
cdr3_aa: CASSQDWGQGDEQFF

d_call: TRBD2
v_call: TRBV9
cdr3_length: 19
j_call: TRBJ2-5
clone_size: -
cdr3_nt: TGTGCCAGCGGCTGTACCGGGACTAGCGGGAGGGCCGGCCTGGAGACCCAGTACTTC
cdr3_aa: CASGCTGTSGRAGLETQYF

d_call: TRBD2
v_call: TRBV7-9
cdr3_length: 15
j_call: TRBJ2-1
clone_size: -
cdr3_nt: TGTGCCAGCAGCCTTAGACTAGCGGGGGGCAATGAGCAGTTCTTC
cdr3_aa: CASSLRLAGGNEQFF

d_call: -
v_call: TRBV7-6
cdr3_length: 15
j_call: TRBJ2-5
clone_size: medium-sized
cdr3_nt: TGTGCCAGCAGCTTAGAGGTCGGGGTGAGGGAGACCCAGTACTTC
cdr3_aa: CASSLEVGVRETQYF

d_call: -
v_call: TRBV12-5
cdr3_length: 14
j_call: TRBJ1-1
clone_size: -
cdr3_nt: TGTGCTAGTGGTTTGGAAAGCGGTATTACTGAAGCTTTCTTT
cdr3_aa: CASGLESGITEAFF

d_call: TRBD2
v_call: TRBV5-4
cdr3_length: 16
j_call: TRBJ2-2
clone_size: -
cdr3_nt: TGTGCCAGCAGCTTAGGAGGGAGGGCCTTATTTGGGGAGCTGTTTTTT
cdr3_aa: CASSLGGRALFGELFF

d_call: -
v_call: TRBV11-2
cdr3_length: 13
j_call: TRBJ1-5
clone_size: -
cdr3_nt: TGTGCCAGCAGCTTAGATCGCCAGGGACCCCAGCATTTT
cdr3_aa: CASSLDRQGPQHF

d_call: -
v_call: TRBV6-5
cdr3_length: 13
j_call: TRBJ1-2
clone_size: -
cdr3_nt: TGTGCCAGCAGTTCGGCGGGGCTCGGGGTCTACACCTTC
cdr3_aa: CASSSAGLGVYTF

d_call: -
v_call: TRBV10-2
cdr3_length: 14
j_call: TRBJ1-3
clone_size: -
cdr3_nt: TGCGCCAGCAGTGAGCCCGGCGGTGGAAACACCATATATTTT
cdr3_aa: CASSEPGGGNTIYF

d_call: -
v_call: TRBV13
cdr3_length: 15
j_call: TRBJ2-7
clone_size: -
cdr3_nt: TGTGCCAGCAGCCGAGGAGGAGGGGGCTACTACGAGCAGTACTTC
cdr3_aa: CASSRGGGGYYEQYF

d_call: -
v_call: TRBV15
cdr3_length: 14
j_call: TRBJ1-2
clone_size: -
cdr3_nt: TGTGCCACCAGCAGAGAGGGGGGATCGCGTGGCTACACCTTC
cdr3_aa: CATSREGGSRGYTF

d_call: -
v_call: TRBV24-1
cdr3_length: 18
j_call: TRBJ2-2
clone_size: -
cdr3_nt: TGTGCCACCAGTGATCGGTTAACTCCAAGCTATGACACCGGGGAGCTGTTTTTT
cdr3_aa: CATSDRLTPSYDTGELFF

d_call: -
v_call: TRBV5-1
cdr3_length: 15
j_call: TRBJ1-5
clone_size: once
cdr3_nt: TGCGCCAGCAGCTTGGCCTCGGGAGAGTCCCAGCCCCAGCATTTT
cdr3_aa: CASSLASGESQPQHF

d_call: -
v_call: TRBV12-3/TRBV12-4
cdr3_length: 12
j_call: TRBJ2-5
clone_size: -
cdr3_nt: TGTGCCAGCAGTTTCCGGGGGGAGACCCAGTACTTC
cdr3_aa: CASSFRGETQYF

d_call: TRBD2
v_call: TRBV2
cdr3_length: 15
j_call: TRBJ2-1
clone_size: once
cdr3_nt: TGTGCCAGCCGAAAAATCGCTAGCGGGTTCAATGAGCAGTTCTTC
cdr3_aa: CASRKIASGFNEQFF

d_call: TRBD1
v_call: TRBV7-8
cdr3_length: 15
j_call: TRBJ1-2
clone_size: -
cdr3_nt: TGTGCCAGCAGCACCGACAGGGGTTCCAACTATGGCTACACCTTC
cdr3_aa: CASSTDRGSNYGYTF

d_call: TRBD2
v_call: TRBV27
cdr3_length: 16
j_call: TRBJ2-3
clone_size: -
cdr3_nt: TGTGCCAGCAGTTTACAGGGACTAGCGAGCACAGATACGCAGTATTTT
cdr3_aa: CASSLQGLASTDTQYF

d_call: TRBD2
v_call: TRBV5-1
cdr3_length: 15
j_call: TRBJ2-1
clone_size: -
cdr3_nt: TGCGCCAGCAGGGGGGGTAGCGGGACTTACAATGAGCAGTTCTTC
cdr3_aa: CASRGGSGTYNEQFF

d_call: -
v_call: TRBV18
cdr3_length: 12
j_call: TRBJ2-7
clone_size: -
cdr3_nt: TGTGCCAGCTCACCAGGGGGCGACGAGCAGTACTTC
cdr3_aa: CASSPGGDEQYF

d_call: -
v_call: TRBV6-5
cdr3_length: 13
j_call: TRBJ2-3
clone_size: -
cdr3_nt: TGTGCCAGCAGGGCATTCGCCACAGATACGCAGTATTTT
cdr3_aa: CASRAFATDTQYF

d_call: -
v_call: TRBV5-5
cdr3_length: 15
j_call: TRBJ2-2
clone_size: -
cdr3_nt: TGTGCCAGCAGCTTTCCGGGGGCGAACACCGGGGAGCTGTTTTTT
cdr3_aa: CASSFPGANTGELFF

d_call: -
v_call: TRBV3-1/TRBV3-2
cdr3_length: 15
j_call: TRBJ2-3
clone_size: once
cdr3_nt: TGTGCCAGCAGCCCCCTTTCCGAGCTCACAGATACGCAGTATTTT
cdr3_aa: CASSPLSELTDTQYF

d_call: -
v_call: TRBV5-5
cdr3_length: 15
j_call: TRBJ2-7
clone_size: -
cdr3_nt: TGTGCCAGCAGCCCTCCTTGGCGGGGCTCCTACGAGCAGTACTTC
cdr3_aa: CASSPPWRGSYEQYF

d_call: -
v_call: TRBV2
cdr3_length: 14
j_call: TRBJ2-7
clone_size: -
cdr3_nt: TGTGCCATCCAATCCGGGACAAGCGGTGGCGAGCAGTACTTC
cdr3_aa: CAIQSGTSGGEQYF

d_call: -
v_call: TRBV4-1
cdr3_length: 18
j_call: TRBJ1-4
clone_size: -
cdr3_nt: TGCGCCAGCAGCCAAGCTGGAACAGGGATAACAACTAATGAAAAACTGTTTTTT
cdr3_aa: CASSQAGTGITTNEKLFF

d_call: -
v_call: TRBV7-3
cdr3_length: 15
j_call: TRBJ2-1
clone_size: -
cdr3_nt: TGTGCCAGCAGCTTGGCAGATTTCTCCTACAATGAGCAGTTCTTC
cdr3_aa: CASSLADFSYNEQFF

d_call: TRBD2
v_call: TRBV28
cdr3_length: 13
j_call: TRBJ2-1
clone_size: -
cdr3_nt: TGTGCCAGCAGGAGCGGGAGGTCAAATGAGCAGTTCTTC
cdr3_aa: CASRSGRSNEQFF